This is a list of T cell receptor beta chains from one sample in a study of CD8 T cells in Susac syndrome. MiXCR, applied by TCRdb to the immunoSEQ multiplex PCR reads, yields one record per CDR3 protein. The data hold roughly 67,000 distinct CDR3 sequences, with about 95% observed a single time. Source material: CD8+ T cells from PBMCs. These receptors were collected from a human donor with multiple sclerosis. The CDR3 runs from the conserved cysteine through the conserved F or W. A D gene is named only where the DNA matches it firmly. A row's size may be missing; if present it is once, few, many or a size class.

d_call	j_call	clone_size	v_call	cdr3_aa	cdr3_nt
-	TRBJ2-5	-	TRBV9	CASSVEVAPQETQYF	TGTGCCAGCAGCGTAGAGGTTGCGCCTCAAGAGACCCAGTACTTC
-	TRBJ2-5	-	TRBV3-1	CASSPRQTRAVREETQYF	TGTGCCAGCAGCCCCCGCCAGACCCGAGCGGTTCGAGAAGAGACCCAGTACTTC
-	TRBJ2-1	-	TRBV19	CASSTGTPTENEQFF	TGTGCCAGTTCCACCGGGACACCCACAGAGAATGAGCAGTTCTTC
TRBD1	TRBJ2-5	-	TRBV7-9	CASSSRPTGEETQYF	TGTGCCAGCAGCTCCCGCCCGACAGGGGAAGAGACCCAGTACTTC
-	TRBJ1-5	-	TRBV6-5	CASSFTWGSNQPQHF	TGTGCCAGCAGTTTTACCTGGGGGAGCAATCAGCCCCAGCATTTT
TRBD2	TRBJ2-7	-	TRBV7-7	CASSEGLAGPSSYEQYF	TGTGCCAGCAGCGAGGGACTAGCGGGCCCCAGCTCCTACGAGCAGTACTTC
TRBD2	TRBJ2-1	-	TRBV7-9	CASSLAGGRGYNEQFF	TGTGCCAGCAGCTTAGCCGGCGGGAGAGGCTACAATGAGCAGTTCTTC
-	TRBJ1-2	-	TRBV20-1	CSARSRQFPYGYTF	TGCAGTGCTAGAAGCCGACAGTTCCCCTATGGCTACACCTTC
-	TRBJ2-7	-	TRBV19	CASSIAATLYEQYF	TGTGCCAGTAGTATAGCTGCCACCCTATACGAGCAGTACTTC
-	TRBJ2-6	-	TRBV6-2/TRBV6-3	CASSYLDGSSGANVLTF	TGTGCCAGCAGTTACTTGGACGGTTCCTCTGGGGCCAACGTCCTGACTTTC
-	TRBJ1-1	-	TRBV20-1	CSSDDGGASTEAFF	TGCAGTTCAGATGATGGGGGCGCGAGCACTGAAGCTTTCTTT
TRBD1	TRBJ2-1	-	TRBV6-6	CASSLGDRGVDEQFF	TGTGCCAGCAGTTTGGGGGACAGGGGCGTGGATGAGCAGTTCTTC
TRBD1	TRBJ2-3	-	TRBV29-1	CSVESRQGTADTQYF	TGCAGCGTTGAAAGTCGACAGGGGACGGCAGATACGCAGTATTTT
-	TRBJ1-3	-	TRBV11-1	CASSSRVGNTIYF	TGTGCCAGCAGCTCAAGAGTCGGGAACACCATATATTTT
-	TRBJ1-1	-	TRBV12-3/TRBV12-4	CASTVMNTEAFF	TGTGCCAGCACCGTAATGAACACTGAAGCTTTCTTT
-	TRBJ2-7	-	TRBV7-9	CASSFPTGSEQYF	TGTGCCAGCAGCTTCCCCACAGGAAGCGAGCAGTACTTC
TRBD2	TRBJ2-2	-	TRBV4-2	CASSQDQPSGRAWDGELFF	TGTGCCAGCAGCCAAGATCAGCCTAGCGGGAGGGCCTGGGACGGGGAGCTGTTTTTT
-	TRBJ1-5	-	TRBV11-1	CASSPSADQPQHF	TGTGCCAGCAGCCCGAGCGCGGATCAGCCCCAGCATTTT
TRBD2	TRBJ2-5	once	TRBV4-1	CASSQGPETSYNQETQYF	TGCGCCAGCAGCCAAGGACCTGAGACTAGCTACAACCAAGAGACCCAGTACTTC
TRBD1	TRBJ2-7	-	TRBV7-9	CASTGGQGSYEQYF	TGTGCCAGCACCGGAGGACAGGGGTCCTACGAGCAGTACTTC
-	TRBJ1-1	-	TRBV10-3	CAITNGGYEAFF	TGTGCCATCACCAACGGGGGTTATGAAGCTTTCTTT
-	TRBJ1-5	-	TRBV15	CATSRDRSGQPQHF	TGTGCCACCAGCAGAGATCGGTCAGGACAGCCCCAGCATTTT
TRBD2	TRBJ2-5	-	TRBV7-6	CASSLRGEETQYF	TGTGCCAGCAGCTTACGGGGGGAAGAGACCCAGTACTTC
-	TRBJ2-7	-	TRBV5-1	CASLDVYEQYF	TGCGCCAGCTTAGATGTCTACGAGCAGTACTTC
-	TRBJ1-4	-	TRBV13	CASSSRRWDEKLFF	TGTGCCAGCAGCTCGCGCCGATGGGATGAAAAACTGTTTTTT
TRBD2	TRBJ2-3	-	TRBV10-3	CAISDGLRGTPASTDTQYF	TGTGCCATCAGTGATGGTTTGCGGGGGACCCCCGCTAGCACAGATACGCAGTATTTT
TRBD1	TRBJ2-3	-	TRBV19	CATTTGADTQYF	TGTGCCACTACGACAGGGGCAGATACGCAGTATTTT
TRBD1	TRBJ2-7	once	TRBV12-3/TRBV12-4	CASSYTDRLSEQYF	TGTGCCAGCAGTTATACGGACAGGTTGAGCGAGCAGTACTTC
-	TRBJ1-1	-	TRBV5-1	CASSLTREPTRDTEAFF	TGCGCCAGCAGCTTGACCAGGGAACCTACCCGGGACACTGAAGCTTTCTTT
TRBD2	TRBJ2-5	few	TRBV14	CASSGGGQETQYF	TGTGCCTCCTCCGGGGGGGGCCAAGAGACCCAGTACTTC
-	TRBJ1-2	-	TRBV29-1	CSVDGGKAAMSYTF	TGCAGCGTTGATGGTGGTAAGGCGGCTATGAGCTACACCTTC
-	TRBJ1-1	-	TRBV12-3/TRBV12-4	CASSFATEAFF	TGTGCCAGCAGTTTTGCCACTGAAGCTTTCTTT
-	TRBJ1-1	-	TRBV18	CASSGGTTNTEAFF	TGTGCCAGCTCAGGCGGGACAACGAACACTGAAGCTTTCTTT
TRBD1	TRBJ2-5	-	TRBV9	CASSEPTGGLTETQYF	TGTGCCAGCAGCGAGCCGACAGGGGGCTTGACGGAGACCCAGTACTTC
TRBD1	TRBJ2-6	-	TRBV30	CACPGQSSGANVLTF	TGTGCCTGTCCGGGACAGTCCTCTGGGGCCAACGTCCTGACTTTC